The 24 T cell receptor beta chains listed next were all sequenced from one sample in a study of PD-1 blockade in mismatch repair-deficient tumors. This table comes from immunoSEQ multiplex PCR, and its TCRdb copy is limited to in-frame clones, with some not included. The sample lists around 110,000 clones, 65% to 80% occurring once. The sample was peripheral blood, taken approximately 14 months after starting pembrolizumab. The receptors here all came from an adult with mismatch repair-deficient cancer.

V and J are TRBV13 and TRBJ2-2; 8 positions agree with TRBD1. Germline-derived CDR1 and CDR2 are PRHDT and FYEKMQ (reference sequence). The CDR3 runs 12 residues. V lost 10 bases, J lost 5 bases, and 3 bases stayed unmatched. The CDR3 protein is CAIQGATGELFF. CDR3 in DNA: TGTGCCATTCAGGGGGCAACCGGGGAGCTGTTTTTT.

The CDR3 protein is CASSPWSNRADTQYF. CDR3 coding DNA: TGTGCCAGCAGCCCCTGGAGTAATCGAGCAGATACGCAGTATTTT. This chain uses TRBV11-2 with TRBJ2-3; D is unclear. Per the germline V gene, CDR1 is SGHAT and CDR2 is FQNNGV. The V end lost 5 bases, the J end lost 4 bases, and 16 bases lay between the germline ends. This CDR3 has 15 amino acids.

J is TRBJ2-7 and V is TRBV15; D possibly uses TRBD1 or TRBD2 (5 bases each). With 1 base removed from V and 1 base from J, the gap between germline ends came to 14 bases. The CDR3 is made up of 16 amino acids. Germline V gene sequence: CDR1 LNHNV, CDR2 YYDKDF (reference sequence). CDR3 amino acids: CATSRASGPRSYEQYF. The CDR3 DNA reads TGTGCCACCAGCAGAGCTTCGGGGCCACGGTCCTACGAGCAGTACTTC.

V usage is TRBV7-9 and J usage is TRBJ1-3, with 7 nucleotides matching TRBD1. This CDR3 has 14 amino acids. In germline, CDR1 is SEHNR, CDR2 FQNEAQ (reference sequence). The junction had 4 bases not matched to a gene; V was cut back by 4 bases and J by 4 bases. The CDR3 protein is CASSWWGQGNTIYF. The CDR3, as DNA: TGTGCCAGCAGCTGGTGGGGACAGGGAAACACCATATATTTT.

The CDR3 nucleotides are TGCAGCGTGGCCGGGGGTTCGACCTACGAGCAGTACTTC. Protein sequence: CSVAGGSTYEQYF. This chain connects TRBV29-1 to TRBJ2-7; D might be TRBD2 (6 bases). The CDR3 has 13 residues. The V gene's germline CDR1 is SQVTM and CDR2 ANQGSEA. Between the trimmed V and J ends, which lost 6 bases and 2 bases, there was a span of 14 bases.

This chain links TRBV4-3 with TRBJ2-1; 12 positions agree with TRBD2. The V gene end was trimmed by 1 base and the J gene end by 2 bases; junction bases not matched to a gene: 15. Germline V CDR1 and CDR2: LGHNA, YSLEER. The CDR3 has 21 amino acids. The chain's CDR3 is CASSQAVSARTSGVPYNEQFF. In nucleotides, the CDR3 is TGCGCCAGCAGCCAAGCTGTCAGCGCTCGGACTAGCGGGGTCCCCTACAATGAGCAGTTCTTC.

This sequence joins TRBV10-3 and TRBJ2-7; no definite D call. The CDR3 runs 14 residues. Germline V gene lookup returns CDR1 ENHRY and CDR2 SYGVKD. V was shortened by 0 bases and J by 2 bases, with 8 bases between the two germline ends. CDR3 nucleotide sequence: TGTGCCATCAGTGAGTCAAAAAAAACCTACGAGCAGTACTTC. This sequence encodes CAISESKKTYEQYF.

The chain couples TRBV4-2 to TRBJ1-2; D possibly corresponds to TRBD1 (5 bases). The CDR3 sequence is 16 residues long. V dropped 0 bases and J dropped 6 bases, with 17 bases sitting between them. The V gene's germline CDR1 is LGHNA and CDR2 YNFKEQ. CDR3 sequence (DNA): TGTGCCAGCAGCCAAGATGCGGGCAGGGATATTAATGGCTACACCTTC. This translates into CASSQDAGRDINGYTF.

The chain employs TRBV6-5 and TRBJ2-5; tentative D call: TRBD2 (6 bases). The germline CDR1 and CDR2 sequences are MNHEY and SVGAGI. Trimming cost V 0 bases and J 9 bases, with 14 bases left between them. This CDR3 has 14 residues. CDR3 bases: TGTGCCAGCAGTTACTCGACTAGGGAAGAAGCCCAGTACTTC. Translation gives CASSYSTREEAQYF.

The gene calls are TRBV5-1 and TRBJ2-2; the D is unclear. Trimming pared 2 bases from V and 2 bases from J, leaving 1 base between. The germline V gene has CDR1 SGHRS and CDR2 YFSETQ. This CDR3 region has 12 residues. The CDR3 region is CASSFNTGELFF. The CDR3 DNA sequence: TGCGCCAGCAGCTTTAACACCGGGGAGCTGTTTTTT. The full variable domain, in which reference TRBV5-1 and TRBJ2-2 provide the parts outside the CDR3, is KAGVTQTPRYLIKTRGQQVTLSCSPISGHRSVSWYQQTPGQGLQFLFEYFSETQRNKGNFPGRFSGRQFSNSRSEMNVSTLELGDSALYLCASSFNTGELFFGEGSRLTVL.

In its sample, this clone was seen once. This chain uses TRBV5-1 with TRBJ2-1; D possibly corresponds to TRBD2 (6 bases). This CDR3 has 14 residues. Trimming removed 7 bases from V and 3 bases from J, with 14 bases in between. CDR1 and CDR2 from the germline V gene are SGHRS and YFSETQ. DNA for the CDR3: TGCGCCAGCGCCCCTACAGCGGGCTACAATGAGCAGTTCTTC. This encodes CASAPTAGYNEQFF.

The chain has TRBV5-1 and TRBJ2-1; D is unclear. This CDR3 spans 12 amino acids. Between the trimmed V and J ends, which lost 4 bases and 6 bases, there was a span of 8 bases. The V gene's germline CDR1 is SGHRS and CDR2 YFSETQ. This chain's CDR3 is CASSRPGNEQFF. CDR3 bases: TGCGCCAGCAGCAGGCCGGGCAATGAGCAGTTCTTC. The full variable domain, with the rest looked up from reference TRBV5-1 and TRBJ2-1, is KAGVTQTPRYLIKTRGQQVTLSCSPISGHRSVSWYQQTPGQGLQFLFEYFSETQRNKGNFPGRFSGRQFSNSRSEMNVSTLELGDSALYLCASSRPGNEQFFGPGTRLTVL.

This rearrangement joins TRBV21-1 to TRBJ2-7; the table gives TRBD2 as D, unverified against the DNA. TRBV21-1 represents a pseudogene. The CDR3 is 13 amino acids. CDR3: CASSNSGTYEQYF. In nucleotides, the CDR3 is TGTGCCAGCAGCAACTCGGGTACCTACGAGCAGTACTTC.

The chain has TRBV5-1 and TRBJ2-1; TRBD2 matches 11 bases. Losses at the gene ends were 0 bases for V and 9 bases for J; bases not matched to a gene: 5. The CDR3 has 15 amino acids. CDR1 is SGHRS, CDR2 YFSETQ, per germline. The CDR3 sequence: CASSLETSGISEQFF. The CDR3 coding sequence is TGCGCCAGCAGCTTGGAGACTAGCGGGATTAGTGAGCAGTTCTTC.

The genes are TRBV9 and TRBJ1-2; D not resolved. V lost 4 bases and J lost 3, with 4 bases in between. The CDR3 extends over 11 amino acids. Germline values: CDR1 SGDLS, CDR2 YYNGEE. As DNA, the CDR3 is TGTGCCAGCAGCAATCACTATGGCTACACCTTC. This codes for CASSNHYGYTF.

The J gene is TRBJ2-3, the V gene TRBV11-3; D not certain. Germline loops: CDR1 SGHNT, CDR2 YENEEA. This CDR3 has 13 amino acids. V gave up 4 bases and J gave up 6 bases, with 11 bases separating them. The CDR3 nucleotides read TGTGCCAGCAGCTCACCAGGAAAGGATACGCAGTATTTT. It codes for CASSSPGKDTQYF.

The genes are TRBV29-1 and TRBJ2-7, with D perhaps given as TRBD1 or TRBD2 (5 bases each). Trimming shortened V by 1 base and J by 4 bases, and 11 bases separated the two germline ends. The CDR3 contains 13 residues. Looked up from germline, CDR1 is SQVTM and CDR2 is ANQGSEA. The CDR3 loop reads CSVEGWDGYEQYF. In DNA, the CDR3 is TGCAGCGTTGAAGGGTGGGACGGGTACGAGCAGTACTTC.

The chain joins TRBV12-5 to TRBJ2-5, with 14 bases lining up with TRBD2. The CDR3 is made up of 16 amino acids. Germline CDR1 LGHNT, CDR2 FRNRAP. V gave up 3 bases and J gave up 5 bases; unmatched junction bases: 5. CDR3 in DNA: TGTGCTAGTGGTTTAGGACTAGCGGGAGGTTCCGAGACCCAGTACTTC. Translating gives CASGLGLAGGSETQYF.

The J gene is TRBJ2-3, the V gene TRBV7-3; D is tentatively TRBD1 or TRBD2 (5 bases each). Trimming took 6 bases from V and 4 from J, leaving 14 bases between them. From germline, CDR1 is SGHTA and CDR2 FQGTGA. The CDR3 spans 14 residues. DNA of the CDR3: TGTGCCAGCAGTACGGTTGGGGGAGCAGATACGCAGTATTTT. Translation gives CASSTVGGADTQYF.

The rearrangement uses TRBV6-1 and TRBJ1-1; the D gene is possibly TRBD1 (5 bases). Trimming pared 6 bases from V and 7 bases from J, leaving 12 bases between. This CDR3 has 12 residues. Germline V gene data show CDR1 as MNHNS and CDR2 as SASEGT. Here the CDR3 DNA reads TGTGCCAGCAGCGCCGGGACGGTTGAAGCTTTCTTT. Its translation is CASSAGTVEAFF.

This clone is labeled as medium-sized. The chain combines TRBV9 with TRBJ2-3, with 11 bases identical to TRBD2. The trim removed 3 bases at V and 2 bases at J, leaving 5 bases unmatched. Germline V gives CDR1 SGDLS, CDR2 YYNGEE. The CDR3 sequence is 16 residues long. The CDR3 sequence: CASSGGTSGLTDTQYF. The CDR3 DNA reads TGTGCCAGCAGCGGCGGGACTAGCGGACTCACAGATACGCAGTATTTT.

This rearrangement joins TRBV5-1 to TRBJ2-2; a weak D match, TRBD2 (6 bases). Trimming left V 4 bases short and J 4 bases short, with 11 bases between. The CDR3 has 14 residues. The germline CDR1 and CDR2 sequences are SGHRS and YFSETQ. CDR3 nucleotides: TGCGCCAGCAGCCCCAGGGAGGTCACCGGGGAGCTGTTTTTT. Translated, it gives CASSPREVTGELFF.

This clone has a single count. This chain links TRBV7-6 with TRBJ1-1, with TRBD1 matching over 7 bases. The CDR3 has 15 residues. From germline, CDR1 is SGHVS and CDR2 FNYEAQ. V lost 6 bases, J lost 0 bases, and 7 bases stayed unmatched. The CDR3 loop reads CASSLRQGVNTEAFF. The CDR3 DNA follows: TGTGCCAGCAGTTTGAGACAGGGAGTGAACACTGAAGCTTTCTTT.

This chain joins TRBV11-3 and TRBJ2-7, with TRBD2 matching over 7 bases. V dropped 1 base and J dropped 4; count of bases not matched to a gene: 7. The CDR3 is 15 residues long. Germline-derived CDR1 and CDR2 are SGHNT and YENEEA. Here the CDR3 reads CASSLGREKRYEQYF. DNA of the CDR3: TGTGCCAGCAGCTTAGGGCGGGAGAAGCGTTACGAGCAGTACTTC.